This record looks at one T cell receptor beta chain sequence and its context. This specimen includes other DNA sequences encoding the same CDR3. TCRdb keeps only in-frame clones here, not all; method: immunoSEQ multiplex PCR. The repertoire holds about 300,000 clones, with over 65% as singletons. Germline CDR1 SEHNR, CDR2 FQNEAQ (reference sequence). V lost 0 bases, J lost 2 bases, and 10 bases lay in between. The CDR3 has 16 residues. This record belongs to a study of shared clonotypes between healthy human individuals. The origin of this receptor is a man aged 25-45 years in good health. Sequencing input: memory CD4+ T cells sorted from blood. The subset: CD45RA-negative fraction. The chain has TRBV7-9 and TRBJ2-2, with D tentatively TRBD2 (6 bases). CDR3 sequence reads: CASSLAGGGNTGELFF. The CDR3 coding sequence is TGTGCCAGCAGCTTAGCTGGGGGAGGTAACACCGGGGAGCTGTTTTTT.